The clone carrying this T cell receptor (beta chain) has a handful of counts. Germline V lookup: CDR1 LGHDT, CDR2 YNNKEL (reference sequence). The V gene lost 2 bases and the J gene lost 8 bases, with 13 bases spanning the gap. The CDR3 length is 14 residues. These data are taken from a study of blood T cell repertoires in COVID-19. Turning to the study itself: Collection of acute and convalescent COVID-19 samples took place in the United States, Italy and Spain. In each case, the material was cDNA or gDNA derived from T cells, B-cell-depleted T cells, or PBMCs.

In the study's own analysis: For nucleated cells, counts were estimated from reference gene primer amplification. Assay: immunoSEQ multiplex PCR; the TCRdb copy retains only in-frame clones and omits some. Clonal size and the V and J genes are those of that table, whereas D and trimming came from the DNA. The sample includes some 180,000 clones, over 80% of them seen just once. This TCR derives from a woman in her forties with COVID-19, enrolled during active disease. The sequencing input was peripheral blood. The gene calls are TRBV3-1 (or the pseudogene TRBV3-2) and TRBJ2-1, with D perhaps TRBD2 (5 bases). CDR3 sequence: CASSQPRTGDEQFF. The CDR3 bases are TGTGCCAGCAGCCAACCTCGGACTGGCGATGAGCAGTTCTTC.